The sample holds a few counts of the clone carrying this TCR beta chain. Profiled with immunoSEQ multiplex PCR; TCRdb holds only in-frame clones, not every one. The sample records tens of thousands of clones, 91% being singletons. The entry originates in a study of T cell changes during pregnancy in multiple sclerosis. From germline, CDR1 is LNHDA and CDR2 SQIVND (reference sequence). This CDR3 has 15 residues. V gave up 8 bases and J gave up 4 bases; unmatched junction bases: 11. This specimen was CD8+ T cells from peripheral blood mononuclear cells, taken before pregnancy. The clonotype was recovered from a female donor with multiple sclerosis, enrolled in a pregnancy study. The chain uses TRBV19 and TRBJ2-3, with 8 bases lining up with TRBD1. DNA of the CDR3: TGTGCCAGTTCCAACCTGGACAGGGAAGCAGATACGCAGTATTTT. Amino acids: CASSNLDREADTQYF.